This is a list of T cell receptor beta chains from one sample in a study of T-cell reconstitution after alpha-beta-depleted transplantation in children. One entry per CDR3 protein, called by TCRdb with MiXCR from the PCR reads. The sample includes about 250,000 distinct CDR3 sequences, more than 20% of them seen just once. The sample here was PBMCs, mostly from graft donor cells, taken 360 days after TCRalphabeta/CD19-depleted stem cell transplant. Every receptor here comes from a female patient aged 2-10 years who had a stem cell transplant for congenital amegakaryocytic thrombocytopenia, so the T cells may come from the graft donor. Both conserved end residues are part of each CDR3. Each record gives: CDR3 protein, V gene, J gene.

cdr3_aa: CASEDSYGEQYF
v_call: TRBV3-1
j_call: TRBJ2-7

cdr3_aa: CASTHTWTRGFDTQYF
v_call: TRBV5-6
j_call: TRBJ2-3

cdr3_aa: CASRRGVRETQYF
v_call: TRBV12-3/TRBV12-4
j_call: TRBJ2-5

cdr3_aa: CASSLPNSNSGNTIYF
v_call: TRBV28
j_call: TRBJ1-3

cdr3_aa: CSARVGGLAGAKNIQYF
v_call: TRBV20-1
j_call: TRBJ2-4

cdr3_aa: CASSGGRAGHLGELFF
v_call: TRBV12-3/TRBV12-4
j_call: TRBJ2-2

cdr3_aa: CASSQEGIRQPQHF
v_call: TRBV4-1
j_call: TRBJ1-5

cdr3_aa: CASSQGPPEASYNEQFF
v_call: TRBV4-3
j_call: TRBJ2-1

cdr3_aa: CASSSPFGGTYEQYF
v_call: TRBV6-2/TRBV6-3
j_call: TRBJ2-7

cdr3_aa: CASSLSGGEIHNEQFF
v_call: TRBV7-6
j_call: TRBJ2-1

cdr3_aa: CASPDIWGSTGIYNEQFF
v_call: TRBV2
j_call: TRBJ2-1

cdr3_aa: CASSFIRTGPGDNQPQHF
v_call: TRBV5-1
j_call: TRBJ1-5

cdr3_aa: CASSGVGPRGSYNEQFF
v_call: TRBV6-1
j_call: TRBJ2-1

cdr3_aa: CSVEVPPPLTYNEQFF
v_call: TRBV29-1
j_call: TRBJ2-1

cdr3_aa: CASSYSRSLNTEAFF
v_call: TRBV6-5
j_call: TRBJ1-1

cdr3_aa: CASSQGVSQFNEQFF
v_call: TRBV3-1
j_call: TRBJ2-1

cdr3_aa: CAIKLTDMNTEAFF
v_call: TRBV10-3
j_call: TRBJ1-1

cdr3_aa: CATRLVFEQYF
v_call: TRBV28
j_call: TRBJ2-7

cdr3_aa: CASSQWTSGAYNEQFF
v_call: TRBV4-3
j_call: TRBJ2-1

cdr3_aa: CASSFGLAVNEQFF
v_call: TRBV7-9
j_call: TRBJ2-1

cdr3_aa: CASSSGTGPEKLFF
v_call: TRBV2
j_call: TRBJ1-4

cdr3_aa: CASSLAPTGGTTQYF
v_call: TRBV7-8
j_call: TRBJ2-5

cdr3_aa: CSVQKVSLNTEAFF
v_call: TRBV29-1
j_call: TRBJ1-1

cdr3_aa: CASSQDHQVETQYF
v_call: TRBV4-1
j_call: TRBJ2-5

cdr3_aa: CASSQNPTGEQFF
v_call: TRBV4-3
j_call: TRBJ2-1

cdr3_aa: CSACPVAGVLYEQFF
v_call: TRBV20-1
j_call: TRBJ2-1

cdr3_aa: CASSDRLARRSDTQYF
v_call: TRBV5-1
j_call: TRBJ2-3

cdr3_aa: CASSLEPGRRFYNEQFF
v_call: TRBV11-2
j_call: TRBJ2-1

cdr3_aa: CASSLLGVQGPSYEQYF
v_call: TRBV28
j_call: TRBJ2-7

cdr3_aa: CASSQWGQGGSGANVLTF
v_call: TRBV4-1
j_call: TRBJ2-6

cdr3_aa: CATAGRLSSYEQYF
v_call: TRBV6-1
j_call: TRBJ2-7

cdr3_aa: CASGWTVLSSGANVLTF
v_call: TRBV2
j_call: TRBJ2-6

cdr3_aa: CASREVGSAGELFF
v_call: TRBV27
j_call: TRBJ2-2

cdr3_aa: CSGTGNRQTQYF
v_call: TRBV29-1
j_call: TRBJ2-5

cdr3_aa: CASSQVGQGRYF
v_call: TRBV4-1
j_call: TRBJ1-4

cdr3_aa: CASSEQAGGRMVFF
v_call: TRBV6-4
j_call: TRBJ2-1

cdr3_aa: CASSNGGPNEQYF
v_call: TRBV12-3/TRBV12-4
j_call: TRBJ2-7

cdr3_aa: CATSDSQTNTEAFF
v_call: TRBV24-1
j_call: TRBJ1-1

cdr3_aa: CASSLPGYFSYEQYF
v_call: TRBV12-3/TRBV12-4
j_call: TRBJ2-7

cdr3_aa: CSARSPDRAWDNSPFHF
v_call: TRBV20-1
j_call: TRBJ1-6

cdr3_aa: CASSTGTGRTEAFF
v_call: TRBV7-9
j_call: TRBJ1-1

cdr3_aa: CASSTVSGANVLTF
v_call: TRBV3-1
j_call: TRBJ2-6

cdr3_aa: CASSLEIRLAIAYEQYF
v_call: TRBV11-2
j_call: TRBJ2-7

cdr3_aa: CASSQGRQGADTGELFF
v_call: TRBV4-2
j_call: TRBJ2-2

cdr3_aa: CASSLEGAISYNEQFF
v_call: TRBV5-6
j_call: TRBJ2-1

cdr3_aa: CASSQGTEETQYF
v_call: TRBV14
j_call: TRBJ2-5

cdr3_aa: CSATGIPGLAGVVRETQYF
v_call: TRBV20-1
j_call: TRBJ2-5

cdr3_aa: CASSFLRTEAFF
v_call: TRBV7-2
j_call: TRBJ1-1

cdr3_aa: CAISEQTGGRATGELFF
v_call: TRBV10-3
j_call: TRBJ2-2

cdr3_aa: CASSSPSRGETQYF
v_call: TRBV5-1
j_call: TRBJ2-5

cdr3_aa: CASSPLQGSGNTIYF
v_call: TRBV18
j_call: TRBJ1-3

cdr3_aa: CASSPLGGGETQYF
v_call: TRBV12-3/TRBV12-4
j_call: TRBJ2-5

cdr3_aa: CASNNFGTEYEAFF
v_call: TRBV3-1
j_call: TRBJ1-1

cdr3_aa: CASSPTGTGVHEQYF
v_call: TRBV18
j_call: TRBJ2-7

cdr3_aa: CASSIGNYNEQFF
v_call: TRBV19
j_call: TRBJ2-1

cdr3_aa: CASSLRGTGNSNQPQHF
v_call: TRBV27
j_call: TRBJ1-5

cdr3_aa: CAISSRASGTFYEQYF
v_call: TRBV10-3
j_call: TRBJ2-7

cdr3_aa: CASSGRTPQETQYF
v_call: TRBV5-1
j_call: TRBJ2-5

cdr3_aa: CASSLRGWEGSYEQYF
v_call: TRBV11-2
j_call: TRBJ2-7

cdr3_aa: CASSQDGGRGQETQYF
v_call: TRBV3-1
j_call: TRBJ2-5